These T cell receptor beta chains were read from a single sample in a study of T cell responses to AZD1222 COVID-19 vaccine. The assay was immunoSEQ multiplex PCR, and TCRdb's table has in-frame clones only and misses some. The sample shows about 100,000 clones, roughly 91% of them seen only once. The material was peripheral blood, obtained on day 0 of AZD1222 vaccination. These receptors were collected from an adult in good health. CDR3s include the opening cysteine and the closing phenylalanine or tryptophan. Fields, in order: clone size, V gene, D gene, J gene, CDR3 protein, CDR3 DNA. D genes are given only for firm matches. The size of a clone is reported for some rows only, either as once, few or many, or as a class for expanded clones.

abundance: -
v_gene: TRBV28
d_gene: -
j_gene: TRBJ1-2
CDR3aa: CASSSINYGYTF
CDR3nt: TGTGCCAGCAGTTCCATCAACTATGGCTACACCTTC

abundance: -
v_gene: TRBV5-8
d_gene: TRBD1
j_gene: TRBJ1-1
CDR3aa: CASSRFGTDYTEAFF
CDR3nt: TGTGCCAGCAGCCGATTTGGGACAGACTACACTGAAGCTTTCTTT

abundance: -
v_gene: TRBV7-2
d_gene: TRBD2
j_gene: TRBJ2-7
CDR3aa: CASRSLAGGSYEQYF
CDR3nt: TGTGCCAGCAGAAGTCTAGCGGGAGGATCCTACGAGCAGTACTTC

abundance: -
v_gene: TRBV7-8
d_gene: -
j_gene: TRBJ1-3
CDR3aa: CASSLGPRNTIYF
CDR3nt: TGTGCCAGCAGCTTAGGCCCCAGAAACACCATATATTTT

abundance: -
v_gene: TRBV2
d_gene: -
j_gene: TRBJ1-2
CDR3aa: CASSEGVLYGYTF
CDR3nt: TGTGCCAGCAGTGAGGGGGTCTTATATGGCTACACCTTC

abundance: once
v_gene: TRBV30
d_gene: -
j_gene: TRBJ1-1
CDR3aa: CAGRVNTEAFF
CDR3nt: TGTGCCGGGAGGGTGAACACTGAAGCTTTCTTT

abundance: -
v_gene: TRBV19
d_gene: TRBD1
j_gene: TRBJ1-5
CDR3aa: CASTREAGGRNQPQHF
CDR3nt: TGTGCCAGTACCCGGGAGGCAGGGGGCCGAAATCAGCCCCAGCATTTT

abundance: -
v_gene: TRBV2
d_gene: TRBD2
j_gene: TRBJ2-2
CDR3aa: CASSASGRKVGELFF
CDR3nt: TGTGCCAGCAGTGCTAGCGGGAGAAAAGTGGGGGAGCTGTTTTTT

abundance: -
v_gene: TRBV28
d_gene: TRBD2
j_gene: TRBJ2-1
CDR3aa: CASSSAGGPGNNEQFF
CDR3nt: TGTGCCAGCAGTTCGGCGGGAGGGCCGGGAAACAATGAGCAGTTCTTC

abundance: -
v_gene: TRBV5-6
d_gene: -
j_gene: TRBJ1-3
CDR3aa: CASSPNLGNTIYF
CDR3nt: TGTGCCAGCAGCCCGAACCTTGGAAACACCATATATTTT

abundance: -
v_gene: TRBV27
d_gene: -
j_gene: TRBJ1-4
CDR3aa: CASSLSGWGGLNEKLFF
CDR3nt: TGTGCCAGCAGTTTATCCGGTTGGGGGGGGTTGAATGAAAAACTGTTTTTT

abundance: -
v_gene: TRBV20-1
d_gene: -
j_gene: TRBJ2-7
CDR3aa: CSASLLGRDSTEQYF
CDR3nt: TGCAGTGCTAGTCTCTTGGGCAGGGACTCCACCGAGCAGTACTTC

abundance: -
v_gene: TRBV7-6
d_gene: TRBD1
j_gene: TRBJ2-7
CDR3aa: CASSLRGIGQGLYEQYF
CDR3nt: TGTGCCAGCAGCTTAAGAGGCATTGGACAGGGGCTCTACGAGCAGTACTTC

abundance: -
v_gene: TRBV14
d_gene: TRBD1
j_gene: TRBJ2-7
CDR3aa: CASQPHPWGQGSHEQYF
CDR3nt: TGTGCCAGCCAGCCACACCCTTGGGGACAGGGGTCCCACGAGCAGTACTTC

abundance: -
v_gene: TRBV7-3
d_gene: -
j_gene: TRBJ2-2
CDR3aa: CASSSTLTGELFF
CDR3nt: TGTGCCAGCAGCTCGACCCTCACCGGGGAGCTGTTTTTT

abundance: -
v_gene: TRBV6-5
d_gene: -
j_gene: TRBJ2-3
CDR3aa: CASSLTGDTQYF
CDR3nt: TGTGCCAGCAGTCTTACAGGGGATACGCAGTATTTT

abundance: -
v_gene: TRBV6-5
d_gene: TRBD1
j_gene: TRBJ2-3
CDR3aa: CASRTGTGAYTQYF
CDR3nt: TGTGCCAGCAGAACCGGGACAGGGGCCTATACGCAGTATTTT

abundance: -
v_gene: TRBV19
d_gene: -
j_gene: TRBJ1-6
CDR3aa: CASSIAAGNSPLHF
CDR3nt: TGTGCCAGTAGTATAGCTGCGGGAAATTCACCCCTCCACTTT

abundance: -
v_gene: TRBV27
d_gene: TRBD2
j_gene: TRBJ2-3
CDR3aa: CASSPSRDYLSTQYF
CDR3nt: TGTGCCAGCAGTCCAAGCCGGGACTACCTCTCTACGCAGTATTTT

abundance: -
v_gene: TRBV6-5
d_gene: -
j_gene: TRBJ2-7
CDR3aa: CASSYSTSDSYEQYF
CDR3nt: TGTGCCAGCAGTTACTCGACCAGCGACTCCTACGAGCAGTACTTC

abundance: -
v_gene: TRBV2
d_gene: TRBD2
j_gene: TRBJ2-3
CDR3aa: CASSPVRELWDTQYF
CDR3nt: TGTGCCAGCAGTCCAGTGCGGGAGCTTTGGGATACGCAGTATTTT

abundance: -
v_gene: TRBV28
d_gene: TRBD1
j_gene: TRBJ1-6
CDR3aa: CASSRGTGDGSPLHF
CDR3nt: TGTGCCAGCAGCAGGGGGACAGGGGATGGGTCACCCCTCCACTTT

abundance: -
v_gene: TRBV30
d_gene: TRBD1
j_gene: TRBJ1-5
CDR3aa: CAWSVRTGDQPQHF
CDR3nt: TGTGCCTGGAGTGTACGGACAGGGGATCAGCCCCAGCATTTT

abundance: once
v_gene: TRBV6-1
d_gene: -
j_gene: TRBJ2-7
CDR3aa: CASSEGTYSYEQYF
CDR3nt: TGTGCCAGCAGTGAGGGGACGTACTCCTACGAGCAGTACTTC

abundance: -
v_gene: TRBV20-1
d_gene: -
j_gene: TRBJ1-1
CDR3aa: CSARGTDIF
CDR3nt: TGCAGTGCTAGGGGGACGGATATCTTT

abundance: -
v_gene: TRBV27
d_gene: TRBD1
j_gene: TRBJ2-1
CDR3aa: CASSPGQGYNEQFF
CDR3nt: TGTGCCAGCAGTCCGGGACAGGGATACAATGAGCAGTTCTTC

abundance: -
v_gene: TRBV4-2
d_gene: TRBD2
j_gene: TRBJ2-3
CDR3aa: CASSIGGTSSTDTQYF
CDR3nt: TGTGCCAGCAGTATAGGTGGGACTAGCAGCACAGATACGCAGTATTTT

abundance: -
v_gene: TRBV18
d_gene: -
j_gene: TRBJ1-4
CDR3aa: CASSLSGDEKLFF
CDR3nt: TGTGCCAGCTCTTTGTCAGGGGATGAAAAACTGTTTTTT

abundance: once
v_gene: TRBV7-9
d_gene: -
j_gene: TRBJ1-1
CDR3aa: CASSLQVNTEAFF
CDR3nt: TGTGCCAGCAGCTTGCAGGTTAACACTGAAGCTTTCTTT

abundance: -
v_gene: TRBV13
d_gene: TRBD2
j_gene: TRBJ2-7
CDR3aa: CASSPSTSGIAYEQYF
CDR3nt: TGTGCCAGCAGCCCCTCCACTAGCGGGATAGCCTACGAGCAGTACTTC

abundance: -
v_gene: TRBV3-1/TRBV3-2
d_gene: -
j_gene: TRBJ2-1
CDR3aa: CASSPYRVNEQFF
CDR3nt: TGTGCCAGCAGCCCGTATCGAGTCAATGAGCAGTTCTTC

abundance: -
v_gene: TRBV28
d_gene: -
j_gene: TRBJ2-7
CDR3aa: CASEGGLYEQYF
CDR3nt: TGTGCCAGCGAGGGGGGTCTATACGAGCAGTACTTC

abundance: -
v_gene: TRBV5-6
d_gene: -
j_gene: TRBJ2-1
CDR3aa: CASSWARNEQFF
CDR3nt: TGTGCCAGCAGCTGGGCGCGCAATGAGCAGTTCTTC

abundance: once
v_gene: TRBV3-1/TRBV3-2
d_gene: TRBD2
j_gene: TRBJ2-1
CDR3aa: CASSLGSSGRLVVVNEQFF
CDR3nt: TGTGCCAGCAGCCTTGGTTCTAGCGGGAGGTTAGTGGTGGTCAATGAGCAGTTCTTC

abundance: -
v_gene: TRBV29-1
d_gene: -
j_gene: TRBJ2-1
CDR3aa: CSVAPDPRNEQFF
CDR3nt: TGCAGCGTTGCCCCGGACCCAAGGAATGAGCAGTTCTTC

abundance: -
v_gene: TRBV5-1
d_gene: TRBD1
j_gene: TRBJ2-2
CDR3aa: CASSFMTGDTGELFF
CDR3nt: TGCGCCAGCAGCTTTATGACAGGGGACACCGGGGAGCTGTTTTTT

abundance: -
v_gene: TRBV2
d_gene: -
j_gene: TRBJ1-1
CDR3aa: CASGQAVRQTEAFF
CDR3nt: TGTGCCAGCGGGCAGGCGGTAAGACAGACTGAAGCTTTCTTT

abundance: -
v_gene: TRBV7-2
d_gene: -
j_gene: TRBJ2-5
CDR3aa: CASSLGTKETQYF
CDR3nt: TGTGCCAGCAGCTTAGGGACTAAAGAGACCCAGTACTTC

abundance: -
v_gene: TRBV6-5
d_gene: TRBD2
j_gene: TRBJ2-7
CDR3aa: CASKLAAFYEQYF
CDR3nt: TGTGCCAGCAAACTAGCGGCCTTCTACGAGCAGTACTTC

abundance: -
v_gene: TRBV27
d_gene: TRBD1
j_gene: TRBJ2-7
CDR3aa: CASSRTGGFSYEQYF
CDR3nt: TGTGCCAGCAGTAGGACAGGGGGTTTTTCCTACGAGCAGTACTTC

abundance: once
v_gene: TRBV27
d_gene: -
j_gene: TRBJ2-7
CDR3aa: CASSLAGRGSYEQYF
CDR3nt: TGTGCCAGCAGTCTTGCTGGGAGGGGGTCGTACGAGCAGTACTTC

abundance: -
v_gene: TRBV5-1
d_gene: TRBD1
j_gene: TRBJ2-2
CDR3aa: CASSQGTGQPSPGELFF
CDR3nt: TGCGCCAGCAGCCAAGGGACAGGTCAACCCTCTCCCGGGGAGCTGTTTTTT

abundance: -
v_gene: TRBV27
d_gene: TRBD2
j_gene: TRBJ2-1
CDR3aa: CASRQSGTSGINEQFF
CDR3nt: TGTGCCAGCAGACAAAGCGGGACTAGCGGAATCAATGAGCAGTTCTTC

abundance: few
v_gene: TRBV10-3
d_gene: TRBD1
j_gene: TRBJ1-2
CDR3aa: CAIREGQGDGYTF
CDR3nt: TGTGCCATCAGAGAGGGACAGGGAGATGGCTACACCTTC

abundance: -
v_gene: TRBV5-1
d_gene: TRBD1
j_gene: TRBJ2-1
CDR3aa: CASSLRTGKIPDNEQFF
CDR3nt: TGCGCCAGCAGCTTGAGGACAGGGAAGATACCTGACAATGAGCAGTTCTTC

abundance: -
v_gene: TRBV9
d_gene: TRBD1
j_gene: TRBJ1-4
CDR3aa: CASSTGTGGEKLFF
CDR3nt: TGTGCCAGCAGCACCGGGACAGGGGGTGAAAAACTGTTTTTT

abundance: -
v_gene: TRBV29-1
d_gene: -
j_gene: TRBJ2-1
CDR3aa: CSVEGLGAGYNEQFF
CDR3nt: TGCAGCGTTGAAGGTCTGGGAGCCGGCTACAATGAGCAGTTCTTC

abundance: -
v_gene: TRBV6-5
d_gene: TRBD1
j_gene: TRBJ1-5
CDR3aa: CASSSGQADQPQHF
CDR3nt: TGTGCCAGCAGTTCAGGACAGGCCGATCAGCCCCAGCATTTT

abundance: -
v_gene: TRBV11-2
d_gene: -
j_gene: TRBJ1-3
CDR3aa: CASSSQGGVDTIYF
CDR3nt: TGTGCCAGCAGCTCCCAGGGAGGGGTAGACACCATATATTTT

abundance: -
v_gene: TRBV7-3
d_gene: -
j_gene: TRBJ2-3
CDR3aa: CASGVQGATDTQYF
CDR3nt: TGTGCCAGTGGGGTGCAGGGTGCGACAGATACGCAGTATTTT